One sample yielded the 6 T cell receptor beta chains listed below, sequenced in a study of glioma-infiltrating T cells. TCR alpha and beta CDR3 regions were amplified from RNA using iRepertoire nested multiplex PCR. TCRdb fed the multiplex PCR reads into MiXCR, producing one record per CDR3 protein. The sample includes roughly 350,000 distinct CDR3 sequences, less than 50% of them seen just once. Sequenced material: glioma tissue, nonneoplastic brain tissue, or PBMCs (not recorded which). These receptor sequences come from a human donor with low-grade glioma or glioblastoma, undergoing nonglioma brain surgery, or in good health (not recorded which).

This clonotype has only a few counts. This chain links TRBV7-6 with TRBJ2-1; D is perhaps TRBD1 (6 bases). CDR1 SGHVS and CDR2 FNYEAQ come from the germline V gene. The CDR3 has 16 residues. V was trimmed by 2 bases and J by 8 bases, leaving 19 bases between them. The CDR3 protein is CASSLPEKLTGDEQFF. The CDR3 nucleotides read TGTGCCAGCAGCTTACCCGAGAAACTGACAGGCGATGAGCAGTTCTTC.

The chain's CDR3 is CASSPGVHTEAFF. In DNA, the CDR3 is TGTGCCAGCAGCCCCGGGGTTCACACTGAAGCTTTCTTT. The rearrangement joins TRBV7-3 to TRBJ1-1; D unclear. V shed 5 bases and J shed 3 bases, with 10 bases lying between them. The germline CDR1 and CDR2 sequences are SGHTA and FQGTGA. The CDR3 loop spans 13 amino acids.

This rearrangement joins TRBV4-1 to TRBJ1-6; D is unclear. With 0 bases removed from V and 0 bases from J, the gap between germline ends came to 9 bases. Germline CDR1 is MGHRA and CDR2 is YSYEKL. The CDR3 extends over 17 amino acids. The CDR3 sequence: CASSQDFRSSYNSPLHF. The CDR3 region has the DNA TGCGCCAGCAGCCAAGATTTCCGGAGCTCCTATAATTCACCCCTCCACTTT.

The sample holds many counts of this clonotype. The chain is built from TRBV6-5 and TRBJ2-7; D ambiguous. CDR1 and CDR2 from the germline V gene are MNHEY and SVGAGI. Trimming removed 0 bases at V and 3 bases at J, with 9 bases between. The CDR3 runs to 14 residues. The CDR3 DNA follows: TGTGCCAGCAGTTACTCGGTTTCGAACTACGAGCAGTACTTC. Its protein product is CASSYSVSNYEQYF.

In its sample, this clonotype was seen a few times. V gene TRBV29-1 combines with J gene TRBJ1-1; D not resolved. This CDR3 region has 11 residues. CDR1 SQVTM and CDR2 ANQGSEA come from the germline V gene. The V end lost 4 bases, the J end lost 11 bases, and 14 bases lay between the germline ends. CDR3 residues: CSVVGRSGAFF. The CDR3 DNA follows: TGCAGCGTTGTCGGTCGATCGGGGGCTTTCTTT. Using reference TRBV29-1 and TRBJ1-1 for the parts outside the CDR3, the full variable domain is SAVISQKPSRDICQRGTSLTIQCQVDSQVTMMFWYRQQPGQSLTLIATANQGSEATYESGFVIDKFPISRPNLTFSTLTVSNMSPEDSSIYLCSVVGRSGAFFGQGTRLTVV.

The chain is built from TRBV2 and TRBJ2-7, with 9 bases matching TRBD1. The CDR3 loop spans 15 amino acids. J lost 1 base, V lost 7 bases, and 8 bases had no gene match. Germline V gene data show CDR1 as SNHLY and CDR2 as FYNNEI. Here the CDR3 DNA reads TGTGCCAGCAAACCGAGACAGGGGGGATCCTACGAGCAGTACTTC. Translating gives CASKPRQGGSYEQYF.